The entry below gives a single T cell receptor (beta chain) sequence along with its context. The sample is drawn from a study of blood T cell repertoires in COVID-19. The method was immunoSEQ multiplex PCR; TCRdb's version includes in-frame clones alone and lacks a portion of them. The data show under 250,000 clones, with 85% seen just once and about 8.2% held by the top ten. Sequenced sample: PBMCs or T cells enriched from blood (not recorded which). The TCR sequence derives from a woman aged 45-65 years with acute COVID-19.

CDR3 sequence reads: CASGLVQDSGEPQHF. The CDR3 bases are TGTGCTAGTGGTTTGGTACAAGACAGCGGGGAGCCCCAGCATTTT. J is TRBJ1-5 and V is TRBV12-5; a weak D match, TRBD1 (5 bases). V was cut by 0 bases and J by 8 bases, with 14 bases left in between. The CDR3 runs 15 residues. Germline V CDR1 and CDR2: LGHNT, FRNRAP.